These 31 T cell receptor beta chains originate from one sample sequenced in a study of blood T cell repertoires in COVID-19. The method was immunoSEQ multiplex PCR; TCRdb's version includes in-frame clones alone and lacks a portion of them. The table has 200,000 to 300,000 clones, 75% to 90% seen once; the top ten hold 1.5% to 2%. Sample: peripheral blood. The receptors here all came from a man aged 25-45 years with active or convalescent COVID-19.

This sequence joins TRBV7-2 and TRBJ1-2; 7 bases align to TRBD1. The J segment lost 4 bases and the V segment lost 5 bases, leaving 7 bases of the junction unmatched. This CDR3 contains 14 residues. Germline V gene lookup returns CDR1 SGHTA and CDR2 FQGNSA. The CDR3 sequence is CASSRGQTIYGYTF. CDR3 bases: TGTGCCAGCAGCCGGGGACAGACGATCTATGGCTACACCTTC.

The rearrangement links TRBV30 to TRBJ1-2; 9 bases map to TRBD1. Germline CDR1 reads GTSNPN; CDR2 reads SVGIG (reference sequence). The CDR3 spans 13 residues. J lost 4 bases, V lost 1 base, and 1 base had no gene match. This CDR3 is CAWSADRGYGYTF. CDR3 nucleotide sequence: TGTGCCTGGAGTGCGGACAGGGGCTATGGCTACACCTTC.

CDR3 protein: CASSLYRGADTQYF. The CDR3 region has the DNA TGCGCCAGCAGCTTGTACAGGGGGGCAGATACGCAGTATTTT. The chain is built from TRBV5-1 and TRBJ2-3; 8 nucleotides line up with TRBD1. The ends lost 1 base at V and 4 bases at J; junction bases unmatched: 2. Germline CDR1 SGHRS, CDR2 YFSETQ. This CDR3 contains 14 residues. The variable domain in full, completed from reference TRBV5-1 and TRBJ2-3, reads KAGVTQTPRYLIKTRGQQVTLSCSPISGHRSVSWYQQTPGQGLQFLFEYFSETQRNKGNFPGRFSGRQFSNSRSEMNVSTLELGDSALYLCASSLYRGADTQYFGPGTRLTVL.

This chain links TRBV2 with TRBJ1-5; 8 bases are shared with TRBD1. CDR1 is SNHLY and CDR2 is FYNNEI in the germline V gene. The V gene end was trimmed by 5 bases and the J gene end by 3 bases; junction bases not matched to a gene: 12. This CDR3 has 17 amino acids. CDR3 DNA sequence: TGTGCCAGCAGTATATCCGAGACAGGGGAAATCAATCAGCCCCAGCATTTT. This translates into CASSISETGEINQPQHF.

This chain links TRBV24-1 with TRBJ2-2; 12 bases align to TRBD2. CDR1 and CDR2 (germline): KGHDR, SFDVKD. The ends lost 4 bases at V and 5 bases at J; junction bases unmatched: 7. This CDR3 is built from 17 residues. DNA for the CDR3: TGTGCCACCAGTGAAAACCGACTAGCGGGGGAAACCGGGGAGCTGTTTTTT. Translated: CATSENRLAGETGELFF.

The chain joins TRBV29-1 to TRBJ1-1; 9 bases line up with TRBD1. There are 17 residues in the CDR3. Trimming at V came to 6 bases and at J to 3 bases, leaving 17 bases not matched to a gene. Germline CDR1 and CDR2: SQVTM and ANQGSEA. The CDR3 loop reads CSVGAGTGQRGDTEAFF. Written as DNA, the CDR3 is TGCAGCGTGGGGGCCGGGACAGGGCAGCGCGGGGACACTGAAGCTTTCTTT.

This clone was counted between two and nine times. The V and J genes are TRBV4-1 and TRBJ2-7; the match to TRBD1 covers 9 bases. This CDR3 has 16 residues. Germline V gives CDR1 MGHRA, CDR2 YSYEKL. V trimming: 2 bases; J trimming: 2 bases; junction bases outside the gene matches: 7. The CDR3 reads CASSQPGQGQPYEQYF. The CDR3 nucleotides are TGCGCCAGCAGCCAACCGGGACAGGGCCAACCCTACGAGCAGTACTTC.

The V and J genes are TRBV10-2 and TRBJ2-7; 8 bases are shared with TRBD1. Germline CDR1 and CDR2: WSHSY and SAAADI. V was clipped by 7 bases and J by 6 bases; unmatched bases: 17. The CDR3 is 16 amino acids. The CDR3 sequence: CASTHQPGGAFGEQYF. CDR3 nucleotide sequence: TGCGCCAGCACACACCAGCCAGGGGGCGCTTTCGGCGAGCAGTACTTC.

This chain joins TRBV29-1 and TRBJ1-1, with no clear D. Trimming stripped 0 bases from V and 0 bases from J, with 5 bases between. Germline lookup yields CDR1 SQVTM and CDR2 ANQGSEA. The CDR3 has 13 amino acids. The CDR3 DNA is TGCAGCGTTGAAGATAGTATGAACACTGAAGCTTTCTTT. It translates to CSVEDSMNTEAFF.

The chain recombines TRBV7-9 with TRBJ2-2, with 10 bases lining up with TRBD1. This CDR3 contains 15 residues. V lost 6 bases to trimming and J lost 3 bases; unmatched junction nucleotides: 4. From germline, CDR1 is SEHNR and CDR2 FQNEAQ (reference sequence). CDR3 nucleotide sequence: TGTGCCAGCAGTTCCGGGACAGGGGACACCGGGGAGCTGTTTTTT. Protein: CASSSGTGDTGELFF.

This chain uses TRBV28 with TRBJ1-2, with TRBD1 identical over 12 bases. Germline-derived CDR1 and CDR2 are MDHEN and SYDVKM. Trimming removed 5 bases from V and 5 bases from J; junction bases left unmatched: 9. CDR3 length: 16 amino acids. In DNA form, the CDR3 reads TGTGCCAGCAGTCCGCCGGGACAGGGGGCGGGGTATGGCTACACCTTC. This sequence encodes CASSPPGQGAGYGYTF.

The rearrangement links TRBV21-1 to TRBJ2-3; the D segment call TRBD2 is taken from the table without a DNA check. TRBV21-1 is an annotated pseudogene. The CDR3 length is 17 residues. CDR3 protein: CASSTPASVGHTDTQYF. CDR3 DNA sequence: TGTGCCAGCAGCACGCCGGCTAGCGTAGGGCACACAGATACGCAGTATTTT.

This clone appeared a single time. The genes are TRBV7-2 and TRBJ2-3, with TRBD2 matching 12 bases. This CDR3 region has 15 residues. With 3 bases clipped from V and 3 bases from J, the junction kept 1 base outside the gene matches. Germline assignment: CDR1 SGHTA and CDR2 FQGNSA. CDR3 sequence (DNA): TGTGCCAGCAGCTTGACTAGCGGGAGAACAGATACGCAGTATTTT. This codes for CASSLTSGRTDTQYF.

The CDR3 loop reads CAISEPVLGHTEAFF. DNA for the CDR3: TGTGCCATCAGTGAGCCGGTCCTGGGGCACACTGAAGCTTTCTTT. The chain has TRBV10-3 and TRBJ1-1, with D possibly being TRBD1 (5 bases). Germline V lookup: CDR1 ENHRY, CDR2 SYGVKD. The CDR3 consists of 15 residues. Deletions cut 2 bases from V and 3 bases from J, with 13 bases between.

CDR3 sequence reads: CASSLDRGLYAFF. The DNA for the CDR3 is TGTGCCAGCAGCTTGGACAGGGGGCTATATGCTTTCTTT. The chain is built from TRBV5-6 and TRBJ1-1, with TRBD1 matching 9 bases. After removal of 0 bases from V and 11 bases from J, the junction contained 5 bases not matched to a gene. The germline V gene has CDR1 SGHDT and CDR2 YYEEEE. CDR3 size: 13 residues. The complete variable domain, with remaining parts taken from reference TRBV5-6 and TRBJ1-1, reads DAGVTQSPTHLIKTRGQQVTLRCSPKSGHDTVSWYQQALGQGPQFIFQYYEEEERQRGNFPDRFSGHQFPNYSSELNVNALLLGDSALYLCASSLDRGLYAFFGQGTRLTVV.

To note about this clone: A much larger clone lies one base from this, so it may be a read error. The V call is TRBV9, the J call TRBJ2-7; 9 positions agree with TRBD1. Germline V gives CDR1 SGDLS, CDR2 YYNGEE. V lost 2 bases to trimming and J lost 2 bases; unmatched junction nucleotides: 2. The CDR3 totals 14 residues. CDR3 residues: CASSVGTGPYEQYF. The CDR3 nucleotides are TGTGCCAGCAGCGTTGGGACAGGGCCCTACGAGCAGTACTTC.

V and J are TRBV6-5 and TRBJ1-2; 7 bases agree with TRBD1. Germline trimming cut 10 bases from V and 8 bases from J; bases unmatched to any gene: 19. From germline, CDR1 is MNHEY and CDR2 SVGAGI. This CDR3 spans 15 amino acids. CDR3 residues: CATRERPMQGEGYTF. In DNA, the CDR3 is TGTGCCACCCGCGAGAGACCGATGCAGGGGGAGGGCTACACCTTC.

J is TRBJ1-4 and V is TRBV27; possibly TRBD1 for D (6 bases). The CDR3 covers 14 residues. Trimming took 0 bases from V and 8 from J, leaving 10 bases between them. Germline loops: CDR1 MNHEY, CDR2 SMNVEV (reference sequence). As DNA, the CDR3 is TGTGCCAGCAGTTTATCGATGGGGACAGAAAAACTGTTTTTT. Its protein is CASSLSMGTEKLFF.

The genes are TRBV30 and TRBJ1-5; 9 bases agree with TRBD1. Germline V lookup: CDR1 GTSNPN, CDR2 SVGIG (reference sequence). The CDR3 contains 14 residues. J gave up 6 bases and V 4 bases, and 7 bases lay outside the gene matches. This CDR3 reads CAWNPTGGGQPQHF. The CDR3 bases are TGTGCCTGGAACCCAACAGGGGGCGGTCAGCCCCAGCATTTT.

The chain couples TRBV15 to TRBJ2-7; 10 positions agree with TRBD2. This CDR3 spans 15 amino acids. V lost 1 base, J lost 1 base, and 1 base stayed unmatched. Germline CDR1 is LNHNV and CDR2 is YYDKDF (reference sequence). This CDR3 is CATSRGLAGSYEQYF. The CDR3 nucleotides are TGTGCCACCAGCAGAGGACTAGCGGGTTCCTACGAGCAGTACTTC.

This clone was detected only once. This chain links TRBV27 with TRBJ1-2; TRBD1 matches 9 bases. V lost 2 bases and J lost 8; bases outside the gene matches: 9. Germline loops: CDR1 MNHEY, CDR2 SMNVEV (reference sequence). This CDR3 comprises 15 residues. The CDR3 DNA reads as TGTGCCAGCAGTTTAAGTAGGGGACAGGGCGGAGGCTACACCTTC. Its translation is CASSLSRGQGGGYTF.

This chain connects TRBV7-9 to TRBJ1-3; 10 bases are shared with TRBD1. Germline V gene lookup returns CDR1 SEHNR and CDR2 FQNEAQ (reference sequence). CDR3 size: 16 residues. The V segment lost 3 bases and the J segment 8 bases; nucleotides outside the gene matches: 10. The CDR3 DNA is TGTGCCAGCAGCTTGGCCGGGACAGGGGAGAGTGACACCATATATTTT. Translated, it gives CASSLAGTGESDTIYF. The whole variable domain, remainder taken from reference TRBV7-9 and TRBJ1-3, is DTGVSQNPRHKITKRGQNVTFRCDPISEHNRLYWYRQTLGQGPEFLTYFQNEAQLEKSRLLSDRFSAERPKGSFSTLEIQRTEQGDSAMYLCASSLAGTGESDTIYFGEGSWLTVV.

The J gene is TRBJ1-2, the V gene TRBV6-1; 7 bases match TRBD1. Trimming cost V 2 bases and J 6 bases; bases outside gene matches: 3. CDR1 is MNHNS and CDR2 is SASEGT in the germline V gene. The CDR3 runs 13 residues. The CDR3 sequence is CASSERGRNGYTF. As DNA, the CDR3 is TGTGCCAGCAGTGAAAGGGGGCGGAATGGCTACACCTTC.

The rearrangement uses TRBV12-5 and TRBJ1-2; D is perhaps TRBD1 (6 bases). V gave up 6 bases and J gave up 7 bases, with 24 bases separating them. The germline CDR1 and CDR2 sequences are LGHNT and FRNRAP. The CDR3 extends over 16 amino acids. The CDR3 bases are TGTGCTAGTGGCCACCCTCTTCGGGGACAAGTGACTGGCTACACCTTC. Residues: CASGHPLRGQVTGYTF.

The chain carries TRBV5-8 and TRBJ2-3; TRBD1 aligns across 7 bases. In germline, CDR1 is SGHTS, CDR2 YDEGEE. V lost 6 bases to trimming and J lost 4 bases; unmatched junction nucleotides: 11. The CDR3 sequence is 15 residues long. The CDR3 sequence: CASTKTGSIADTQYF. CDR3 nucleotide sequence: TGTGCCAGCACCAAGACAGGGTCAATCGCAGATACGCAGTATTTT. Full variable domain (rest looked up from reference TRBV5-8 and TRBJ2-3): EAGVTQSPTHLIKTRGQQATLRCSPISGHTSVYWYQQALGLGLQFLLWYDEGEERNRGNFPPRFSGRQFPNYSSELNVNALELEDSALYLCASTKTGSIADTQYFGPGTRLTVL.

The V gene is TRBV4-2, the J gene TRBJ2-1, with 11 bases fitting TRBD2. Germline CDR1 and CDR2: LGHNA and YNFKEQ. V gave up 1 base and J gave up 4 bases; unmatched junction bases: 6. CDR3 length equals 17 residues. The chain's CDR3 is CASSQVPSGGKYNEQFF. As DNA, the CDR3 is TGTGCCAGCAGCCAAGTCCCTAGCGGGGGGAAATACAATGAGCAGTTCTTC.

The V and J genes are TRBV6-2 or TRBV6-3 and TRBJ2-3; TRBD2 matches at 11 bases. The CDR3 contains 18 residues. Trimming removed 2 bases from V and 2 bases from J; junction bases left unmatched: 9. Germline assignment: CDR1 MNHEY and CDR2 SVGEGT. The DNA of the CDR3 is TGTGCCAGCAGTTACGTCGTGGGACTAGCGGCACTCACAGATACGCAGTATTTT. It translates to CASSYVVGLAALTDTQYF.

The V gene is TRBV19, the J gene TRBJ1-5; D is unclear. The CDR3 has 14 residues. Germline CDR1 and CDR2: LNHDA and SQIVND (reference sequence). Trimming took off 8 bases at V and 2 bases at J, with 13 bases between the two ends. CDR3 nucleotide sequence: TGTGCCAGTTTCCATGGAGAGGGCAATCAGCCCCAGCATTTT. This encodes CASFHGEGNQPQHF. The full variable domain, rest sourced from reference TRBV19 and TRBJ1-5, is DGGITQSPKYLFRKEGQNVTLSCEQNLNHDAMYWYRQDPGQGLRLIYYSQIVNDFQKGDIAEGYSVSREKKESFPLTVTSAQKNPTAFYLCASFHGEGNQPQHFGDGTRLSIL.

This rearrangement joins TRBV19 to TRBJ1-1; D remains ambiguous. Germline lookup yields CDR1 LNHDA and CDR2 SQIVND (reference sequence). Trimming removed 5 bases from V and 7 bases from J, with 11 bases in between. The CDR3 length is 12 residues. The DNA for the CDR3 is TGTGCCAGTAGTGTCGGCGGGTATGAAGCTTTCTTT. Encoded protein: CASSVGGYEAFF.

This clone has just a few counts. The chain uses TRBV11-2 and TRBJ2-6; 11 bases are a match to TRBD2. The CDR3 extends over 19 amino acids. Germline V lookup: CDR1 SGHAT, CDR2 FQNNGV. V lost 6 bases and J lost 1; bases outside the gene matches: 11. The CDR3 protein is CASSLLAGELKSGANVLTF. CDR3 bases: TGTGCCAGCAGTCTACTAGCGGGGGAGTTAAAGTCTGGGGCCAACGTCCTGACTTTC.

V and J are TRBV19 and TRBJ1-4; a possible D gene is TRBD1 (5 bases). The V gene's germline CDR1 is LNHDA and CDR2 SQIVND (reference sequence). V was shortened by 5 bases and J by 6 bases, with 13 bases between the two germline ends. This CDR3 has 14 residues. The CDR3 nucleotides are TGTGCCAGTAGTGGGGGAGGTGAAGATGAAAAACTGTTTTTT. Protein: CASSGGGEDEKLFF.